Sequencing of this T cell receptor (beta chain) was carried out in a study of response to subunit inactivated influenza vaccine. TCRdb processed the RT-PCR reads anew with MiXCR; each CDR3 protein has one entry. The repertoire consists of approximately 700,000 distinct CDR3 sequences, with over 11% occurring once and the leading ten covering 6.5% to 8.5%. V lost 4 bases, J lost 1 base, and 20 bases lay in between. Germline CDR1 SGHRS, CDR2 YFSETQ. The length of the CDR3 is 17 residues. This clonotype was seen only a few times. The receptor was isolated from a man in his forties or fifties who received an inactivated influenza vaccine. The chain recombines TRBV5-1 with TRBJ2-5, with D unclear. Sequencing was performed on PBMCs from blood, taken approximately 15 days before vaccination. This CDR3 reads CASSLGQSGPPQETQYF. The DNA of the CDR3 is TGCGCCAGCAGCCTAGGGCAATCAGGACCACCCCAAGAGACCCAGTACTTC.